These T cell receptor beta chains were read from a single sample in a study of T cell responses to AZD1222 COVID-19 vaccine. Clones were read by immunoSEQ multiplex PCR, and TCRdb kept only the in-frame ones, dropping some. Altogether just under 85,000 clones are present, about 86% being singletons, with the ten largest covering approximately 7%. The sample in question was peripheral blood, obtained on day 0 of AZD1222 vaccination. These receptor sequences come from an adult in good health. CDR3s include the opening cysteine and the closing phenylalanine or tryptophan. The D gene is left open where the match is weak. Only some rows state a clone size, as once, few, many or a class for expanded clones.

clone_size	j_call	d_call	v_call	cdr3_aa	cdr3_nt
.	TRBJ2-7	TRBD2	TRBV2	CASRGASGKGEQYF	TGTGCCAGCAGGGGCGCTAGCGGGAAGGGCGAGCAGTACTTC
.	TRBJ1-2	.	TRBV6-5	CASRPDESAGGYTF	TGTGCCAGCAGACCTGACGAGAGCGCGGGAGGCTACACCTTC
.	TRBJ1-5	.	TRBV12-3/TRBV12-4	CASATGPRQPQHF	TGTGCCAGCGCAACAGGGCCCCGACAGCCCCAGCATTTT
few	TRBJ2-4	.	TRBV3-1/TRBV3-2	CASSPLDRRGKNIQYF	TGTGCCAGCAGCCCCTTAGACAGGCGGGGCAAAAACATTCAGTACTTC
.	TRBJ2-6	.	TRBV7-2	CASSLDRAGANVLTF	TGTGCCAGCAGCTTAGACAGGGCTGGGGCCAACGTCCTGACTTTC
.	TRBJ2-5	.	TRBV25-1	CASSEVGQETQYF	TGTGCCAGCAGTGAAGTCGGACAAGAGACCCAGTACTTC
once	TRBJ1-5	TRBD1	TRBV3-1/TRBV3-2	CASSRGDRGHQPQHF	TGTGCCAGCAGCCGAGGCGACAGGGGGCACCAGCCCCAGCATTTT
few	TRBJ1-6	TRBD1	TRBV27	CASSLDRARNSPLHF	TGTGCCAGCAGTTTGGACAGGGCGAGGAATTCACCCCTCCACTTT
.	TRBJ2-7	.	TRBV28	CASFGGVVGGEQYF	TGTGCCAGCTTTGGTGGTGTGGTGGGAGGAGAGCAGTACTTC
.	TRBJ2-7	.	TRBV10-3	CAISAVGEQYF	TGTGCCATCAGTGCCGTAGGGGAGCAGTACTTC
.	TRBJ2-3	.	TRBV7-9	CASSPDSTRDTQYF	TGTGCCAGCAGCCCGGACTCGACCAGAGATACGCAGTATTTT
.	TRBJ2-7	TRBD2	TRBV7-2	CASSLGLSGRTYEQYF	TGTGCCAGCAGCTTAGGGCTCAGCGGGAGGACCTACGAGCAGTACTTC
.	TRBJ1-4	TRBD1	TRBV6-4	CASRPGTGLDEKLFF	TGTGCCAGCAGGCCCGGGACAGGGCTAGATGAAAAACTGTTTTTT
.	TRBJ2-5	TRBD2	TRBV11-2	CASSAGLAGGEETQYF	TGTGCCAGCAGCGCCGGACTAGCGGGTGGGGAAGAGACCCAGTACTTC
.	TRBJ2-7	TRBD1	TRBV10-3	CAIRDTGQPPGEQYF	TGTGCCATCAGGGACACGGGACAGCCCCCGGGAGAGCAGTACTTC
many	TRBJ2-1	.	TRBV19	CASSISGESYNEQFF	TGTGCCAGTAGTATATCGGGGGAAAGCTACAATGAGCAGTTCTTC
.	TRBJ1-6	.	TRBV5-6	CASSSAGLNSPLHF	TGTGCCAGCAGCTCTGCAGGGCTGAATTCACCCCTCCACTTT
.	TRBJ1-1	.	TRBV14	CASSFIGNLFF	TGTGCCAGCTCCTTTATTGGGAATCTGTTCTTT
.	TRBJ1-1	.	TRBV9	CASSPPTGHENTEAFF	TGTGCCAGCAGCCCCCCGACGGGGCACGAGAACACTGAAGCTTTCTTT
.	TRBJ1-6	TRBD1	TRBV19	CASSTGGYSPLHF	TGTGCCAGTAGTACAGGGGGCTACTCACCCCTCCACTTT
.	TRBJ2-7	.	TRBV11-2	CASSSGAREQYF	TGTGCCAGCAGCTCAGGGGCGCGTGAGCAGTACTTC
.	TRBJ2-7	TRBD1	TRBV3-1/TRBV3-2	CASSSYLYSGTGPNEQYF	TGTGCCAGCAGCTCTTACTTATATTCCGGGACAGGGCCTAACGAGCAGTACTTC
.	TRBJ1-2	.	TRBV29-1	CSVGGPYGYTF	TGCAGCGTTGGAGGCCCCTATGGCTACACCTTC
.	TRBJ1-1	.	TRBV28	CASINTSPTEAFF	TGTGCCAGCATTAACACCTCTCCCACTGAAGCTTTCTTT
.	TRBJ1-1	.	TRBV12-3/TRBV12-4	CASSLTWIEAFF	TGTGCCAGCAGTTTAACCTGGATCGAAGCTTTCTTT
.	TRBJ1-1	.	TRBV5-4	CASSWETTEAFF	TGTGCCAGCAGCTGGGAAACCACTGAAGCTTTCTTT
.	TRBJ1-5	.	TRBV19	CASSPSPQQVLAQHF	TGTGCCAGTAGCCCCAGCCCCCAACAGGTGTTGGCCCAGCATTTT
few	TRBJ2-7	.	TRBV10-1	CASSGTPIKYEQYF	TGCGCCAGCAGCGGGACTCCTATAAAGTACGAGCAGTACTTC
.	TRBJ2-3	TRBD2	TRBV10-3	CATGEGRTDTQYF	TGTGCCACCGGGGAGGGCCGCACAGATACGCAGTATTTT
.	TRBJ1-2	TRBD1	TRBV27	CASSFQDRGNYGYTF	TGTGCCAGCAGTTTCCAGGACAGGGGGAACTATGGCTACACCTTC
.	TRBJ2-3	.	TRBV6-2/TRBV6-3	CASSYSRVAPDTQYF	TGTGCCAGCAGTTACTCCCGCGTAGCACCAGATACGCAGTATTTT